This entry lists 17 T cell receptor beta chains sequenced from one sample in a study of shared clonotypes between healthy human individuals. CD8 cells classed as naive were CD45RO-negative and positively selected for CCR7, excluding terminally differentiated effector memory CD45RA+ cells. Sequenced by immunoSEQ multiplex PCR; TCRdb stores in-frame clones only, minus some. The sample includes approximately 2,000,000 clones, just under 95% of them seen just once. Source material: naive CD8+ T cells from PBMCs. Receptors originate from a man aged 18 to 29 in good health. Some clones in this sample may be carry-over from other donors' samples.

A note on this clone: Within the sample, other DNA sequences also encode this same CDR3. The rearrangement uses TRBV27 and TRBJ2-7; a possible D gene is TRBD1 (6 bases). CDR3 length equals 13 residues. V lost 2 bases to trimming and J lost 3 bases, with 8 bases between them. Germline CDR1 reads MNHEY; CDR2 reads SMNVEV (reference sequence). The CDR3 here is CASSLNRVYEQYF. Written as DNA, the CDR3 is TGTGCCAGCAGTTTAAACAGGGTCTACGAGCAGTACTTC.

The count of this clone is one. The CDR3, as DNA: TGCGCCAGCAGCCAAGCCCTGCAGGGCATGCGAAATGAGCAGTTCTTC. Encoded protein: CASSQALQGMRNEQFF. The chain carries TRBV4-1 and TRBJ2-1, with D possibly being TRBD1 (5 bases). Germline V CDR1 and CDR2: MGHRA, YSYEKL. Trimming left V 1 base short and J 7 bases short, with 17 bases between. The CDR3 is 16 residues long.

CDR3 protein: CASSPVGQGGTEAFF. CDR3 DNA: TGTGCCAGCTCACCAGTAGGACAGGGCGGGACTGAAGCTTTCTTT. The V call is TRBV18, the J call TRBJ1-1; 8 bases fit TRBD1. Trimming removed 2 bases from V and 5 bases from J; junction bases left unmatched: 7. Germline values: CDR1 KGHSH, CDR2 LQKENI. CDR3 length equals 15 residues.

This sequence joins TRBV11-1 and TRBJ2-7, with D uncertain. Germline loops: CDR1 SGHAT, CDR2 FQDESV (reference sequence). The CDR3 is 13 amino acids. The V end lost 5 bases, the J end lost 2 bases, and 10 bases lay between the germline ends. The CDR3 sequence: CASSPTAAYEQYF. The CDR3 DNA follows: TGTGCCAGCAGCCCGACGGCAGCCTACGAGCAGTACTTC.

Of note for this clone: Additional DNA sequences in this sample encode the identical CDR3. The rearrangement uses TRBV4-1 and TRBJ2-5; TRBD2 matches at 15 bases. After removal of 4 bases from V and 2 bases from J, the junction contained 2 bases not matched to a gene. The germline V gene has CDR1 MGHRA and CDR2 YSYEKL. The length of the CDR3 is 16 residues. In nucleotides, the CDR3 is TGCGCCAGCAGCCCGGGACTAGCGGGGGGACAAGAGACCCAGTACTTC. It specifies CASSPGLAGGQETQYF.

The chain has TRBV19 and TRBJ2-1, with 12 nucleotides matching TRBD2. V was pared by 3 bases and J by 8 bases, with 11 bases of the junction left unmatched. Germline V lookup: CDR1 LNHDA, CDR2 SQIVND (reference sequence). This CDR3 contains 17 residues. CDR3 region: CASSILWTSGDGDEQFF. In DNA form, the CDR3 reads TGTGCCAGTAGTATCCTCTGGACTAGCGGGGATGGGGATGAGCAGTTCTTC.

This clone was picked up one time. This sequence joins TRBV10-2 and TRBJ2-7; D gene uncertain. Trimming shortened V by 0 bases and J by 11 bases, and 8 bases separated the two germline ends. CDR3 length: 11 amino acids. Germline V CDR1 and CDR2: WSHSY, SAAADI. The DNA for the CDR3 is TGCGCCAGCAGTGAGTCGCGTAGAGAGTACTTC. Translating gives CASSESRREYF.

The chain joins TRBV6-6 to TRBJ1-2; D might be TRBD1 (5 bases). CDR1 MNHNY and CDR2 SVGAGI come from the germline V gene (reference sequence). The CDR3 is 15 amino acids. The V end lost 2 bases, the J end lost 8 bases, and 18 bases lay between the germline ends. For the CDR3, the DNA is TGTGCCAGCAGTTACCGGGACGAAGCTCTGAGGGGCTACACCTTC. Amino acids: CASSYRDEALRGYTF.

The chain recombines TRBV20-1 with TRBJ2-7; 8 positions agree with TRBD2. Per the germline V gene, CDR1 is DFQATT and CDR2 is SNEGSKA (reference sequence). The ends lost 6 bases at V and 6 bases at J; junction bases unmatched: 4. The length of the CDR3 is 11 residues. The CDR3 sequence is CSAAGTSEQYF. The DNA of the CDR3 is TGCAGTGCCGCCGGGACTAGCGAGCAGTACTTC.

This sequence joins TRBV7-2 and TRBJ2-5, with a tentative D call TRBD2 (5 bases). CDR3 length: 13 amino acids. Per the germline V gene, CDR1 is SGHTA and CDR2 is FQGNSA. V gave up 2 bases and J gave up 3 bases, with 7 bases separating them. CDR3 region: CASSLWTEETQYF. The CDR3 DNA sequence: TGTGCCAGCAGCTTATGGACTGAAGAGACCCAGTACTTC. The entire variable domain, with the rest obtained from reference TRBV7-2 and TRBJ2-5, is as follows: GAGVSQSPSNKVTEKGKDVELRCDPISGHTALYWYRQSLGQGLEFLIYFQGNSAPDKSGLPSDRFSAERTGGSVSTLTIQRTQQEDSAVYLCASSLWTEETQYFGPGTRLLVL.

The chain combines TRBV27 with TRBJ1-6; D is possibly TRBD1 (5 bases). Per the germline V gene, CDR1 is MNHEY and CDR2 is SMNVEV (reference sequence). The ends were cut back, 3 bases at V and 5 bases at J, with 17 bases in the middle. CDR3 length equals 17 residues. The CDR3 region has the DNA TGTGCCAGCAGTTTGGTACGACGGGACTTAGATAATTCACCCCTCCACTTT. This translates into CASSLVRRDLDNSPLHF.

The rearrangement uses TRBV27 and TRBJ2-1, with 9 bases identical to TRBD2. The junction had 5 bases not matched to a gene; V was cut back by 5 bases and J by 0 bases. The CDR3 totals 16 residues. The V gene's germline CDR1 is MNHEY and CDR2 SMNVEV (reference sequence). CDR3 sequence: CASSHLSGSSYNEQFF. CDR3 DNA: TGTGCCAGCAGTCACCTTAGCGGGAGCTCCTACAATGAGCAGTTCTTC.

This rearrangement joins TRBV7-9 to TRBJ2-7; TRBD1 aligns across 10 bases. V shed 6 bases, J shed 3 bases, and the junction held 5 bases outside the gene matches. Germline CDR1 SEHNR, CDR2 FQNEAQ (reference sequence). This CDR3 has 14 amino acids. CDR3 sequence (DNA): TGTGCCAGCAGACCCGGGACAGGGGTCTACGAGCAGTACTTC. As protein: CASRPGTGVYEQYF.

This clone has only one observation. The chain is built from TRBV27 and TRBJ2-3; 9 nucleotides agree with TRBD2. CDR3 length: 16 amino acids. Germline V gene lookup returns CDR1 MNHEY and CDR2 SMNVEV (reference sequence). The V gene end was trimmed by 1 base and the J gene end by 9 bases; junction bases not matched to a gene: 11. This chain's CDR3 is CASSLYSAGGLGTQYF. The CDR3 DNA follows: TGTGCCAGCAGTTTATATTCGGCGGGGGGGCTTGGGACGCAGTATTTT.

V is TRBV4-1 and J is TRBJ1-1; 7 bases fit TRBD1. Germline lookup yields CDR1 MGHRA and CDR2 YSYEKL. This CDR3 has 14 amino acids. V trimming: 5 bases; J trimming: 1 base; junction bases outside the gene matches: 4. The CDR3 loop is CASSYDRANTEAFF. The DNA for the CDR3 is TGCGCCAGCAGCTACGACAGGGCGAACACTGAAGCTTTCTTT.

This chain joins TRBV28 and TRBJ1-2; D is ambiguous. V gave up 6 bases and J gave up 5 bases, with 13 bases separating them. The CDR3 has 13 residues. Germline CDR1 reads MDHEN; CDR2 reads SYDVKM. In DNA, the CDR3 is TGTGCCAGCAGCCCTGACCGGGAGTATGGCTACACCTTC. Amino acid sequence: CASSPDREYGYTF.

The table lists this clone with a count of one. The chain links TRBV4-1 to TRBJ1-3; 7 bases match TRBD1. Unmatched junction bases numbered 4, after V lost 2 bases and J lost 3 bases. This CDR3 is 15 amino acids long. From germline, CDR1 is MGHRA and CDR2 YSYEKL. The CDR3 sequence: CASSQTGTVGNTIYF. The CDR3 nucleotides read TGCGCCAGCAGCCAAACCGGGACAGTTGGAAACACCATATATTTT.